One and the same sample provided the 18 T cell receptor beta chains below, sequenced in a study of blood T cells in healthy people across ages. A second about 6 to 12 cycle PCR used barcoded and J-beta primers. TCRdb independently ran MiXCR on the 5' RACE reads; one entry per CDR3 protein. The sample lists about 810,000 distinct CDR3 sequences; 30% to 45% were seen once. The sequenced sample was blood. These receptors were taken from a man between 18 and 29 years old in good health.

This clonotype was counted only a few times. A single base separates this from a much larger clone, so it may be a read error. The chain joins TRBV28 to TRBJ2-1, with TRBD2 identical over 14 bases. From germline, CDR1 is MDHEN and CDR2 SYDVKM. J gave up 7 bases and V 6 bases, and 8 bases lay outside the gene matches. The CDR3 has 16 amino acids. The CDR3 sequence is CASRLGLAGGKNEQFF. Here the CDR3 DNA reads TGTGCCAGCAGACTAGGACTAGCGGGGGGAAAGAATGAGCAGTTCTTC.

This clonotype was observed a few times. The V and J genes are TRBV7-9 and TRBJ1-4; possibly TRBD1 for D (5 bases). The CDR3 has 14 residues. Germline V lookup: CDR1 SEHNR, CDR2 FQNEAQ (reference sequence). V was pared by 1 base and J by 7 bases, with 10 bases between. For the CDR3, the DNA is TGTGCCAGCAGCTTAGGGACAAGCGCTGAAAAACTGTTTTTT. Its protein is CASSLGTSAEKLFF.

The sample holds a few counts of this clonotype. The J gene is TRBJ1-5, the V gene TRBV4-1; perhaps TRBD1 as D (6 bases). This CDR3 comprises 16 residues. The V gene's germline CDR1 is MGHRA and CDR2 YSYEKL. Trimming stripped 2 bases from V and 2 bases from J, with 13 bases between. In DNA, the CDR3 is TGCGCCAGCAGCCAACCGGGACAAGGGGGCAATCAGCCCCAGCATTTT. It yields the protein CASSQPGQGGNQPQHF.

The rearrangement joins TRBV25-1 to TRBJ1-2; D might be TRBD1 (6 bases). The CDR3 contains 15 residues. Trimming shortened V by 2 bases and J by 4 bases, and 14 bases separated the two germline ends. Germline values: CDR1 MGHDK, CDR2 SYGVNS. In DNA, the CDR3 is TGTGCCAGCAGTGAAAACAGGGCGGAAGCCTATGGCTACACCTTC. Its protein product is CASSENRAEAYGYTF.

Only one count was recorded for this clonotype. The genes are TRBV28 and TRBJ2-5; tentatively, D is TRBD1 (6 bases). The last part of the DNA fits TRBJ2-7 better; the J call may be wrong. This CDR3 region has 14 residues. Per germline, CDR1 MDHEN and CDR2 SYDVKM. The CDR3 nucleotides are TGTGCCAGCAGTTTATTTACAGGGCATCCCGAGCAGTACTTC. This codes for CASSLFTGHPEQYF.

The chain joins TRBV7-2 to TRBJ2-3; D may be TRBD2 (6 bases). The CDR3 spans 15 residues. The V end was cut by 5 bases, the J end by 3 bases, with 15 bases between. In germline, CDR1 is SGHTA, CDR2 FQGNSA. The DNA of the CDR3 is TGTGCCAGCAGCCCAAAGTTTGGGGGGACAGATACGCAGTATTTT. Translation: CASSPKFGGTDTQYF.

In the case of this clonotype: A junction end diverges from the germline sequence, so it may reflect a read error. The gene calls are TRBV7-9 and TRBJ2-1, with D possibly TRBD1 on 5 matching bases. Gene TRBJ2-7 matches the end of the DNA better, so the J call may be wrong. Germline CDR1 is SEHNR and CDR2 is FQNEAQ (reference sequence). This CDR3 is built from 14 residues. In DNA form, the CDR3 reads TGTGCCAGCAGCTCCCCAGGACAATCCTTCGAGCAGTACTTC. Amino acids: CASSSPGQSFEQYF.

The gene calls are TRBV10-3 and TRBJ1-1; D is possibly TRBD1 (5 bases). The germline CDR1 and CDR2 sequences are ENHRY and SYGVKD. V lost 7 bases and J lost 1, with 13 bases in between. The CDR3 has 14 amino acids. CDR3 in DNA: TGTGCCATCACCGGGGACGGGGGGAACACTGAAGCTTTCTTT. It encodes CAITGDGGNTEAFF.

This clonotype was counted ten times or more. J is TRBJ2-7 and V is TRBV4-1; D remains unclear. Germline loops: CDR1 MGHRA, CDR2 YSYEKL. The CDR3 spans 16 residues. V dropped 1 base and J dropped 4 bases, with 17 bases sitting between them. The CDR3, as DNA: TGCGCCAGCAGCCAAGTTTCTACCCCGTACGGGTACGAGCAGTACTTC. Its protein is CASSQVSTPYGYEQYF.

The chain has TRBV12-3 or TRBV12-4 and TRBJ2-3, with 10 bases lining up with TRBD2. Trimming removed 8 bases from V and 5 bases from J; junction bases left unmatched: 10. This CDR3 comprises 15 residues. CDR3 protein: CASHERGGQEDTQYF. The CDR3 nucleotides read TGTGCCAGCCATGAGCGGGGGGGCCAGGAAGATACGCAGTATTTT.

The J gene is TRBJ2-3, the V gene TRBV2; 9 bases fit TRBD2. Germline assignment: CDR1 SNHLY and CDR2 FYNNEI. The CDR3 runs 15 residues. V gave up 2 bases and J gave up 3 bases; unmatched junction bases: 3. CDR3 nucleotides: TGTGCCAGCAGTGAACTAGCGGGGAAAACAGATACGCAGTATTTT. It yields the protein CASSELAGKTDTQYF. The variable domain in full, completed from reference TRBV2 and TRBJ2-3, reads EPEVTQTPSHQVTQMGQEVILRCVPISNHLYFYWYRQILGQKVEFLVSFYNNEISEKSEIFDDQFSVERPDGSNFTLKIRSTKLEDSAMYFCASSELAGKTDTQYFGPGTRLTVL.

This clonotype was seen a handful of times. The chain joins TRBV27 to TRBJ2-1; no firm D call. This CDR3 comprises 15 residues. V was shortened by 4 bases and J by 0 bases, with 10 bases between the two germline ends. Germline CDR1 and CDR2: MNHEY and SMNVEV (reference sequence). The CDR3 spells CASSSTKSSYNEQFF. The CDR3 coding sequence is TGTGCCAGCAGTTCTACGAAAAGCTCCTACAATGAGCAGTTCTTC.

The CDR3 spells CASSTDSGQDNEQFF. CDR3 nucleotides: TGTGCCAGCTCAACGGACAGTGGGCAAGACAATGAGCAGTTCTTC. The chain couples TRBV18 to TRBJ2-1; D is perhaps TRBD1 (6 bases). The CDR3 is 15 amino acids. Germline CDR1 KGHSH, CDR2 LQKENI. V lost 5 bases and J 5 bases, leaving 16 bases between the germline ends. Supplemented by reference TRBV18 and TRBJ2-1, the full variable domain reads NAGVMQNPRHLVRRRGQEARLRCSPMKGHSHVYWYRQLPEEGLKFMVYLQKENIIDESGMPKERFSAEFPKEGPSILRIQQVVRGDSAAYFCASSTDSGQDNEQFFGPGTRLTVL.

The CDR3 loop reads CASSLSGGSVTQYF. CDR3 in DNA: TGCGCCAGCAGCTTGTCCGGGGGCTCGGTGACCCAGTACTTC. The rearrangement joins TRBV5-1 to TRBJ2-5; the D gene could be TRBD1 or TRBD2 (6 bases each). The V gene lost 1 base and the J gene lost 7 bases, with 14 bases spanning the gap. This CDR3 has 14 residues. Germline V lookup: CDR1 SGHRS, CDR2 YFSETQ.

J is TRBJ1-1 and V is TRBV6-5, with 8 nucleotides matching TRBD1. V trimming: 0 bases; J trimming: 5 bases; junction bases outside the gene matches: 11. Germline V lookup: CDR1 MNHEY, CDR2 SVGAGI. The CDR3 sequence is 17 residues long. The CDR3 DNA reads as TGTGCCAGCAGTTACTCTGTCCCGACAGGGGCTGGTACTGAAGCTTTCTTT. It translates to CASSYSVPTGAGTEAFF.

CDR3 sequence: CASSLNPRGALSEQYF. In DNA form, the CDR3 reads TGTGCCAGCAGCTTAAATCCCAGGGGCGCACTAAGCGAGCAGTACTTC. The rearrangement links TRBV7-8 to TRBJ2-7; D perhaps matches TRBD1 (6 bases). The germline CDR1 and CDR2 sequences are SGHVS and FQNEAQ. There are 16 residues in the CDR3. Trimming removed 2 bases at V and 6 bases at J, with 20 bases between.

This clonotype came up once. In nucleotides, the CDR3 is TGTGCCAGCAGCCCACTATTACTAGCGGTCTCCTACAATGAGCAGTTCTTC. Its protein product is CASSPLLLAVSYNEQFF. The chain couples TRBV7-9 to TRBJ2-1, with 8 positions matching TRBD2. The CDR3 is made up of 17 amino acids. Looked up from germline, CDR1 is SEHNR and CDR2 is FQNEAQ (reference sequence). J lost 0 bases, V lost 5 bases, and 9 bases had no gene match.

In the case of this clonotype: The germline gene is not matched at one end of the junction; a read error may be the cause. The chain couples TRBV7-3 to TRBJ1-2; D might be TRBD1 (6 bases). Per the germline V gene, CDR1 is SGHTA and CDR2 is FQGTGA. This CDR3 has 16 amino acids. CDR3 nucleotide sequence: TGTGCCAGCAGCTTAACGGCCGGGGGCGAGAACTATGGCCACACCTTC. This sequence encodes CASSLTAGGENYGHTF.